This T cell receptor (beta chain) appears in the sequencing data of a study of blood T cell repertoires in COVID-19. Looking at the study overall: Samples of COVID-19 (acute and convalescent) were obtained from the United States, Italy and Spain.

Recovery meant two consecutive negative NP/OP PCR tests, professional clearance, or resolved symptoms. The CDR3 runs to 13 residues. Trimming removed 4 bases from V and 4 bases from J, with 10 bases in between. The table came from immunoSEQ multiplex PCR; TCRdb's copy has only in-frame clones and leaves some out. The sample shows approximately 180,000 clones, about 85% of them seen only once. This chain uses TRBV12-3 or TRBV12-4 with TRBJ1-2, with D unresolved. The clonotype was recovered from a man aged 35-49 years who had recovered from COVID-19. The sequencing sample was made of PBMCs or T cells enriched from blood (not recorded which). The CDR3 DNA reads as TGTGCCAGCAGTTCCTCTCCGGGCTATGGCTACACCTTC. This gives the protein CASSSSPGYGYTF.